The entry below describes one T cell receptor beta chain. The specificity of this receptor is unknown. Base qualities are not recorded, but no much larger clone differs from it by a single base. In Seattle, one collaborating source enrolled patients while the infection was active and tracked those patients longitudinally over the course of disease. The collaborating institutions used their own protocols to collect whole blood in K2EDTA tubes. For TCRbeta analysis, collaborators shipped samples in one of three forms: frozen whole blood, isolated PBMCs, or DNA extracted from either of those sample types. The data originate from a study of blood T cell repertoires in COVID-19 (TCRdb year 2020). Looking at the study overall: The collaborator samples originated in the United States, Italy and Spain and spanned the acute and convalescent phases of COVID-19. The material from the prospective study consisted of cDNA or gDNA derived from T cells, B-cell-depleted T cells, or PBMCs. Deeply sampled blood TCRbeta repertoires from subjects exposed to, actively infected with, or recovered from COVID-19 were included in the dataset. A freely available public database, intended as a resource for researchers studying the immune response to SARS-CoV-2, is where the repertoires were released. The samples were drawn from two sources: the first 160 participants of the ongoing ImmuneRACE study, and approximately 1,300 subjects contributed by 6 global collaborators. Sample metadata almost always included a de-identified subject ID, COVID-19 status, age in years and sex. Where HLA class I and class II types were available, the types were taken from metadata supplied by the sample provider, not from assay-based typing. General findings and caveats noted by the study authors: Clinical and demographic metadata were provided uncurated, with the amount varying by source and participant.

Deletion took 0 bases off V and 3 bases off J, with a span of 4 bases between the germline ends. Including cysteine and phenylalanine, the CDR3 has 13 amino acids. The read is trimmed to its CDR3 DNA, 39 bases read in frame from base 1. The germline V gene encodes CDR1 SGHNT and CDR2 YYREEE (reference sequence). TCRbeta CDR3 regions were amplified from genomic DNA by means of the immunoSEQ Assay, a bias-controlled multiplex PCR. The authors' pipeline ran thus. The number of nucleated cells in each sample was estimated from the amplification of reference gene primers within the assay. To quantify the absolute abundance of each unique TCRbeta CDR3 rearrangement, sequence reads were collapsed and filtered. For each sample, productive Simpson clonality was calculated as the square root of Simpson's diversity index across productive rearrangements. Not all clones reach the TCRdb copy of this immuneACCESS table, which keeps in-frame sequences only. Checked studies attribute under half of the gap to unresolved V genes and leave the rest unexplained. Clonal size and the V and J genes are those of that table, whereas D and trimming came from the DNA. Across this sample there are 250,000 to 300,000 clones, with about 89% seen only once. Of the sample, over 2% falls within the top ten clones.

The sample was peripheral blood. Recombination connected TRBV5-4 to TRBJ2-1; too little of a D gene remains to name it. The TCR comes from a woman under 40 with COVID-19, enrolled during active disease. At the DNA level, the sequence is TGTGCCAGCAGCTTGGCACTCTACAATGAGCAGTTCTTC. This encodes CASSLALYNEQFF.